This note documents a single T cell receptor beta chain sequence. Its antigen target is currently unknown. No base quality information exists; no much larger clone differs at one position. The CDR3 spans 15 residues, from the cysteine through the phenylalanine. CDR3 DNA only is kept here, 45 bases in frame from base 1. Trimming at the junction amounts to 3 bases on V and 4 bases on J, and the germline ends lie 16 bases apart. Reading the germline V gene (reference sequence) gives CDR1 LNHDA and CDR2 SQIVND. The source of the sample is a study of T cell responses to AZD1222 COVID-19 vaccine (dated by TCRdb to the early 2020s). About the full investigation: AZD1222 recipients whose second dose came at about 4 weeks and those whose second dose came at about 12 weeks were combined into one group, since spike-specific TCR depth and breadth did not differ between the two schedules. TCR sequencing was performed for some 250 trial participants, of whom 200 to 220 were given two doses of AZD1222 and around 25 were given two doses of MenACWY control vaccine. Trial participants were enrolled by age into 18-55, 56-69 and 70-plus year subgroups, with roughly 160, 29 and 62 TCR-sequenced participants respectively. The full study reports these points: Participants were mostly white British and included more females than males, and it was suggested by the authors that clonal diversity may have been underestimated. A significant rise in spike-specific TCR breadth and depth was observed after two AZD1222 doses relative to day 0 and relative to MenACWY recipients. The whole spike protein was spanned by vaccine-associated CD4 TCRs, and dominant responses were seen in regions 160-218 and 743-854. Because no samples from the day 14 peak response were available, repertoires could be characterized only after the peak T cell response. In the small 56-69-year group, the increase in depth fell short of significance, most likely because of low power. Epitopes outside the regions mutated in the B.1.351 and B.1.1.7 variants were reportedly recognized by nearly half of the unique spike-specific TCRs. Conclusions about previously exposed vaccinees are limited because only five or six AZD1222 recipients were SARS-CoV-2 seropositive at baseline.

Per the publication, the time point label means: baseline before first vaccination. The vaccinee samples were drawn from two UK trials, COV001 and COV002, one of which was a single-blind randomized controlled phase 2/3 trial testing AZD1222 (ChAdOx1 nCoV-19) in healthy adults. Trial participant PBMC samples were collected at day 0 and day 28 after the second dose for TCRbeta chain sequencing. The CDR3 regions of human TCRbeta chains were analyzed by immunosequencing. On the study's bioinformatics: Repertoire TCRs were checked for matches against a reference library of SARS-CoV-2-specific TCRs that had been generated using the MIRA antigen-specificity platform. Breadth was defined as the fraction of unique TCRs that were SARS-CoV-2-associated. Depth was defined as the fraction of total T cells that were SARS-CoV-2-associated. Using the MIRA data, each spike-specific TCR was assigned both to the spike region to which the TCR was reactive and to a CD4 or CD8 class. Log10-transformed breadth and depth values were compared by one-way ANOVA with Sidak's multiple comparisons tests. This is the immuneACCESS table as TCRdb keeps it, with only in-frame sequences that have V and J called. A part of the clones is gone; compared with another copy, unresolved V genes explain less than half, and the rest is unexplained. V, J and clone size reflect that table, while D and trimming were determined from the DNA. This sample holds roughly 100,000 clones; about 88% were observed only once. Around a sixth of the sample belongs to the ten largest clones.

The TCR sequence derives from an adult in good health. Sequences were derived from peripheral blood, sampled on day 0 of AZD1222 vaccination. The V and J genes are TRBV19 and TRBJ2-7, with a weak D call of TRBD1 (5 bases match). The CDR3 sequence is CASSITHQGRYEQYF. The sequence in DNA is TGTGCCAGTAGTATTACCCACCAGGGTCGGTACGAGCAGTACTTC.